The 14 T cell receptor beta chains below come from one sample, sequenced in a study of vaccination effects on CD4 cells after COVID-19. Libraries were prepared by immunoSEQ multiplex PCR; TCRdb keeps only in-frame clonotypes and omits some of them. The table has roughly 15,000 clones, 76% seen once. Within the ViraFEST assay, antigen-specific CD4+ T cells underwent expansion with viral peptide pools prior to sequencing. It was after 10 days of culture that CD4+ T cells were isolated. Sometime from March through December 2020, the person acquired a SARS-CoV-2 infection that PCR confirmed. BNT162b2 vaccine or mRNA-1273 vaccine was given to participants in two doses. Antigens for these TCRs are unknown. Sequenced here: CD4+ T cells from PBMCs cultured with SARS-CoV-2 spike peptides, sampled after COVID-19 vaccination. Receptor source: a human donor who had a prior SARS-CoV-2 infection.

This clone was counted a single time. The chain has TRBV14 and TRBJ1-1, with a possible D match to TRBD1 (5 bases). The CDR3 extends over 16 amino acids. Trimming shortened V by 1 base and J by 0 bases, and 12 bases separated the two germline ends. Per the germline V gene, CDR1 is SGHDN and CDR2 is FVKESK. The CDR3, as DNA: TGTGCCAGCAGCCAAGGTCAGGGATGGGTGAACACTGAAGCTTTCTTT. As protein: CASSQGQGWVNTEAFF.

This clone was detected only a few times. The chain is built from TRBV3-1 (or the pseudogene TRBV3-2) and TRBJ2-1, with 8 bases that match TRBD2. After removal of 5 bases from V and 0 bases from J, the junction contained 6 bases not matched to a gene. This CDR3 comprises 16 residues. Germline values: CDR1 LGHDT, CDR2 YNNKEL (reference sequence). CDR3 nucleotide sequence: TGTGCCAGCAGCGAGACCGGGACTAGCTCCTACAATGAGCAGTTCTTC. Protein sequence: CASSETGTSSYNEQFF.

This chain links TRBV24-1 with TRBJ2-1; TRBD2 matches 8 bases. V was pared by 2 bases and J by 5 bases, with 7 bases of the junction left unmatched. CDR1 KGHDR and CDR2 SFDVKD come from the germline V gene. The CDR3 has 16 amino acids. This chain's CDR3 is CATSDSLAEWDNEQFF. Here the CDR3 DNA reads TGTGCCACCAGTGATTCACTAGCGGAGTGGGACAATGAGCAGTTCTTC.

This sequence joins TRBV7-8 and TRBJ2-1, with a tentative D call TRBD2 (6 bases). Trimming stripped 6 bases from V and 4 bases from J, with 13 bases between. CDR3 length: 14 amino acids. Germline V gene lookup returns CDR1 SGHVS and CDR2 FQNEAQ. For the CDR3, the DNA is TGTGCCAGCAGACCGCCAGGGAGGTACAATGAGCAGTTCTTC. Translated, it gives CASRPPGRYNEQFF. Variable domain in full (rest from reference TRBV7-8 and TRBJ2-1): GAGVSQSPRYKVAKRGQDVALRCDPISGHVSLFWYQQALGQGPEFLTYFQNEAQLDKSGLPSDRFFAERPEGSVSTLKIQRTQQEDSAVYLCASRPPGRYNEQFFGPGTRLTVL.

The V and J genes are TRBV7-3 and TRBJ2-1; D is possibly TRBD1 or TRBD2 (6 bases each). Per the germline V gene, CDR1 is SGHTA and CDR2 is FQGTGA. V was pared by 4 bases and J by 9 bases, with 19 bases between. This CDR3 has 15 residues. This chain's CDR3 is CASSWDITSPSEQFF. In DNA, the CDR3 is TGTGCCAGCAGCTGGGACATAACTAGCCCATCTGAGCAGTTCTTC.

The gene calls are TRBV4-2 and TRBJ2-1, with D possibly being TRBD2 (6 bases). This CDR3 has 16 amino acids. V was shortened by 1 base and J by 6 bases, with 16 bases between the two germline ends. The germline V gene has CDR1 LGHNA and CDR2 YNFKEQ. CDR3 nucleotide sequence: TGTGCCAGCAGCCAAGTATTCCCGGGGGTCGGCAATGAGCAGTTCTTC. Translating gives CASSQVFPGVGNEQFF.

A few counts support this clone. The CDR3 reads CASRPGVYSNQPQHF. The CDR3 coding sequence is TGTGCCAGTAGACCGGGGGTATATAGCAATCAGCCCCAGCATTTT. V usage is TRBV19 and J usage is TRBJ1-5; D is possibly TRBD1 (5 bases). CDR3 length: 15 residues. Germline CDR1 and CDR2: LNHDA and SQIVND (reference sequence). V lost 6 bases and J lost 0, with 12 bases in between.

This CDR3 reads CASTPPSRDTEAFF. The CDR3 DNA is TGTGCCAGTACACCTCCTTCTAGGGACACTGAAGCTTTCTTT. This chain links TRBV2 with TRBJ1-1, with no clear D. The CDR3 runs to 14 residues. Trimming removed 9 bases from V and 3 bases from J, with 17 bases in between. CDR1 and CDR2 (germline): SNHLY, FYNNEI.

Remarks on this clone: Relative to the germline gene, one junction end is altered; a read error may explain this. V usage is TRBV12-3 or TRBV12-4 and J usage is TRBJ1-2; 8 bases are shared with TRBD1. This CDR3 contains 11 residues. For the CDR3, the DNA is TGTGCCAGCAGGTACCGGGACAGGAAGGACTTC. The encoded protein is CASRYRDRKDF.

V gene TRBV11-3 combines with J gene TRBJ2-7, with 10 bases identical to TRBD2. Germline-derived CDR1 and CDR2 are SGHNT and YENEEA. This CDR3 region has 15 residues. After removal of 1 base from V and 6 bases from J, the junction contained 6 bases not matched to a gene. The CDR3 is CASSLGPSGSAEQYF. The CDR3 nucleotides read TGTGCCAGCAGCTTAGGCCCTAGCGGGAGTGCCGAGCAGTACTTC.

The J gene is TRBJ2-3, the V gene TRBV5-1; D gene unclear. Germline-derived CDR1 and CDR2 are SGHRS and YFSETQ. The V and J ends lost 0 bases and 10 bases respectively, with 18 bases between them. This CDR3 has 15 amino acids. CDR3 in DNA: TGCGCCAGCAGCTTGGCGGGCGGCCCCGACCGAGCGCAGTATTTT. This gives the protein CASSLAGGPDRAQYF.

The chain links TRBV6-6 to TRBJ1-6, with 10 bases matching TRBD1. The CDR3 has 17 residues. J lost 7 bases, V lost 5 bases, and 11 bases had no gene match. The V gene's germline CDR1 is MNHNY and CDR2 SVGAGI (reference sequence). CDR3 residues: CASSRGTGEGINSPLHF. The CDR3 coding sequence is TGTGCCAGCAGTCGCGGGACAGGGGAAGGAATAAATTCACCCCTCCACTTT.

The V gene is TRBV12-5, the J gene TRBJ2-2, with a weak D call TRBD2 (7 bases). Trimming pared 6 bases from V and 3 bases from J, leaving 17 bases between. The CDR3 has 16 amino acids. CDR1 and CDR2 from the germline V gene are LGHNT and FRNRAP. Here the CDR3 DNA reads TGTGCTAGTGGCCCCATAAGGGGGGGGGACACCGGGGAGCTGTTTTTT. The encoded protein is CASGPIRGGDTGELFF.

The rearrangement links TRBV11-3 to TRBJ2-2; 9 nucleotides agree with TRBD2. The CDR3 is 15 amino acids. Germline V gene lookup returns CDR1 SGHNT and CDR2 YENEEA. The junction had 6 bases not matched to a gene; V was cut back by 7 bases and J by 3 bases. CDR3 DNA sequence: TGTGCCAGCATGGGCGGGAGGGCCGACACCGGGGAGCTGTTTTTT. Its protein is CASMGGRADTGELFF.